This TCR beta chain is drawn from a study of blood T cell repertoires in COVID-19. Study background: PBMCs, B-cell-depleted T cells, or T cells were the source of the cDNA or gDNA that made up the material.

Germline assignment: CDR1 MDHEN and CDR2 SYDVKM. The CDR3 spans 16 residues. Trimming cost V 2 bases and J 3 bases; bases outside gene matches: 8. The protocol was immunoSEQ multiplex PCR, while the TCRdb copy is restricted to in-frame clones and leaves out a portion. The sample carries 50,000 to 75,000 clones, roughly 85% recorded once. This clone was counted between two and nine times. This TCR derives from a man in his 60s with acute or convalescent COVID-19. The chain couples TRBV28 to TRBJ2-7; the match to TRBD2 covers 9 bases. The sequenced sample consisted of peripheral blood. CDR3 in amino acids: CASSLPSAGGIYEQYF. CDR3 DNA: TGTGCCAGCAGTTTACCCTCAGCGGGAGGTATCTACGAGCAGTACTTC.